The 5 T cell receptor beta chains presented below share a single source sample, sequenced in a study of T cell responses to AZD1222 COVID-19 vaccine. Using immunoSEQ multiplex PCR, the repertoire was profiled, and TCRdb retains in-frame clones only, with some absent. The sample lists 100,000 to 150,000 clones, about 82% occurring once. Sample: peripheral blood, taken on day 0 of AZD1222 vaccination. These receptor sequences come from an adult in good health.

V and J are TRBV7-9 and TRBJ2-5, with D perhaps matching TRBD2 (5 bases). Germline CDR1 SEHNR, CDR2 FQNEAQ (reference sequence). This CDR3 has 13 residues. The V gene lost 5 bases and the J gene lost 1 base, with 8 bases spanning the gap. CDR3: CASSPGIQETQYF. As DNA, the CDR3 is TGTGCCAGCAGCCCGGGAATCCAAGAGACCCAGTACTTC.

This clone is a singleton in its sample. The gene calls are TRBV30 and TRBJ2-1; 10 positions match TRBD2. V trimming: 4 bases; J trimming: 10 bases; junction bases outside the gene matches: 7. The germline V gene encodes CDR1 GTSNPN and CDR2 SVGIG (reference sequence). CDR3 length: 13 residues. The CDR3 spells CAWTSSGRSEQFF. The CDR3 DNA reads as TGTGCCTGGACCTCTAGCGGGAGAAGCGAGCAGTTCTTC.

The chain recombines TRBV7-9 with TRBJ2-7; TRBD1 matches at 7 bases. The germline gives CDR1 SEHNR, CDR2 FQNEAQ (reference sequence). V was pared by 5 bases and J by 5 bases, with 9 bases of the junction left unmatched. CDR3 length equals 14 residues. CDR3 sequence: CASSPNPGQDEQYF. In DNA, the CDR3 is TGTGCCAGCAGCCCGAACCCTGGACAGGACGAGCAGTACTTC.

The chain employs TRBV6-6 and TRBJ2-5, with a weak D call TRBD2 (5 bases). Germline V gene sequence: CDR1 MNHNY, CDR2 SVGAGI (reference sequence). The CDR3 is made up of 13 amino acids. The V gene lost 2 bases and the J gene lost 2 bases, with 6 bases spanning the gap. The CDR3 spells CASSYTGQETQYF. In DNA form, the CDR3 reads TGTGCCAGCAGTTACACGGGACAAGAGACCCAGTACTTC.

This rearrangement joins TRBV6-5 to TRBJ1-1, with D unresolved. CDR3 size: 15 residues. Trimming removed 0 bases from V and 1 base from J, with 9 bases in between. Germline V gene sequence: CDR1 MNHEY, CDR2 SVGAGI. The CDR3: CASSYSGVGNTEAFF. In DNA form, the CDR3 reads TGTGCCAGCAGTTACTCCGGGGTGGGGAACACTGAAGCTTTCTTT.